This TCR beta chain was observed in a study of blood T cell repertoires in COVID-19. Study background: The United States, Italy and Spain were the sources of the acute and convalescent COVID-19 samples.

Sequenced by immunoSEQ multiplex PCR; TCRdb stores in-frame clones only, minus some. This table has 37,000 or so clones, 78% appearing once. The CDR3 totals 16 residues. The V gene's germline CDR1 is SGHAT and CDR2 FQNNGV. With 4 bases removed from V and 1 base from J, the gap between germline ends came to 16 bases. The TCR comes from a man aged 55-75 years with acute or convalescent COVID-19. The source material was peripheral blood. The J gene is TRBJ2-5, the V gene TRBV11-2; possible D gene TRBD1, 6 bases. The DNA of the CDR3 is TGTGCCAGCAGCTCCAACAGGGTATTCAGCCAAGAGACCCAGTACTTC. This gives the protein CASSSNRVFSQETQYF.